This T cell receptor (beta chain) appears in the sequencing data of a study of T cell changes during pregnancy in multiple sclerosis. The germline CDR1 and CDR2 sequences are LGHNA and YSLEER. Losses at the gene ends were 2 bases for V and 4 bases for J; bases not matched to a gene: 11. The CDR3 has 17 residues. Produced via immunoSEQ multiplex PCR; TCRdb's table is partial and in-frame only. The sample lists around 27,000 clones, approximately 94% seen once, with approximately 0.7% in the top ten. This TCR was sampled from a female donor with multiple sclerosis, enrolled in a pregnancy study. The rearrangement uses TRBV4-3 and TRBJ2-7, with 10 bases matching TRBD1. This material consisted of CD4+ T cells from peripheral blood mononuclear cells, taken in the first trimester of pregnancy. The CDR3 reads CASSQRQGAQDVYEQYF. In DNA, the CDR3 is TGCGCCAGCAGCCAACGACAGGGGGCCCAAGACGTGTACGAGCAGTACTTC.